These 6 T cell receptor beta chains originate from one sample sequenced in a study of identical twins' blood T cells. Via MiXCR, TCRdb re-called the 5' RACE reads, giving one row per CDR3 protein. The sample has a few hundred thousand distinct CDR3 sequences, over 25% seen once. The sequenced sample consisted of PBMCs. The source is a woman between 18 and 49 years old in good health.

This clonotype was seen more than once but under ten times. The CDR3 nucleotides are TGTGCCAGCAGGAGTCTTGGTTCTGGAAACACCATATATTTT. This translates into CASRSLGSGNTIYF. The rearrangement links TRBV7-9 to TRBJ1-3, with D hard to call. Trimming took 6 bases from V and 1 from J, leaving 10 bases between them. The CDR3 length is 14 residues. Germline loops: CDR1 SEHNR, CDR2 FQNEAQ (reference sequence).

The rearrangement uses TRBV29-1 and TRBJ1-1; D remains unclear. Trimming pared 0 bases from V and 1 base from J, leaving 12 bases between. Germline-derived CDR1 and CDR2 are SQVTM and ANQGSEA. The CDR3 is 15 residues long. For the CDR3, the DNA is TGCAGCGTTGAAGACAGTTGGGGTCGGAACACTGAAGCTTTCTTT. It encodes CSVEDSWGRNTEAFF.

J is TRBJ1-2 and V is TRBV7-9; no clear D gene. With 8 bases removed from V and 4 bases from J, the gap between germline ends came to 8 bases. The CDR3 runs 11 residues. CDR1 and CDR2 (germline): SEHNR, FQNEAQ (reference sequence). CDR3 bases: TGTGCCAGCTCTGACACCTATGGCTACACCTTC. This sequence encodes CASSDTYGYTF.

The V and J genes are TRBV5-1 and TRBJ1-2; D is perhaps TRBD1 (6 bases). The germline V gene encodes CDR1 SGHRS and CDR2 YFSETQ. The CDR3 covers 13 residues. Trimming stripped 4 bases from V and 8 bases from J, with 15 bases between. Written as DNA, the CDR3 is TGCGCCAGCAGCGTTACAGGGATTGAAGGCTACACCTTC. It specifies CASSVTGIEGYTF. The full variable domain, completed using reference TRBV5-1 and TRBJ1-2, is KAGVTQTPRYLIKTRGQQVTLSCSPISGHRSVSWYQQTPGQGLQFLFEYFSETQRNKGNFPGRFSGRQFSNSRSEMNVSTLELGDSALYLCASSVTGIEGYTFGSGTRLTVV.

The chain links TRBV20-1 to TRBJ2-1; the D gene is possibly TRBD2 (6 bases). V was trimmed by 3 bases and J by 4 bases, leaving 19 bases between them. Germline V gene lookup returns CDR1 DFQATT and CDR2 SNEGSKA (reference sequence). The CDR3 is 16 amino acids. The CDR3 nucleotides are TGCAGTGCTAGCGAATTTGGTAGCGGAGGTTACAATGAGCAGTTCTTC. Protein: CSASEFGSGGYNEQFF.

The genes are TRBV5-6 and TRBJ1-2; D gene uncertain. Deletions cut 0 bases from V and 4 bases from J, with 13 bases between. This CDR3 has 15 amino acids. Per germline, CDR1 SGHDT and CDR2 YYEEEE. CDR3 nucleotide sequence: TGTGCCAGCAGCTTGGAAGACGTCAGTCCCTATGGCTACACCTTC. Amino acids: CASSLEDVSPYGYTF. Full variable domain (remainder filled in from reference TRBV5-6 and TRBJ1-2): DAGVTQSPTHLIKTRGQQVTLRCSPKSGHDTVSWYQQALGQGPQFIFQYYEEEERQRGNFPDRFSGHQFPNYSSELNVNALLLGDSALYLCASSLEDVSPYGYTFGSGTRLTVV.